A selection of T cell receptor beta chains follows, all from one sample in a study of blood T cells in healthy people across ages. From the 5' RACE reads, TCRdb called clonotypes with MiXCR, one entry per CDR3 protein. The table lists nearly 800,000 distinct CDR3 sequences, roughly three fifths of them singletons. Sequencing was performed on blood. The receptors come from a man aged 35 to 55 in good health. CDR3s include the opening cysteine and the closing phenylalanine or tryptophan. D genes are given only for firm matches. Size tells how often a clone was seen (once, few, many) or the class of an expanded clone, and some rows leave it out.

v_gene: TRBV28; j_gene: TRBJ2-7; d_gene: NA; abundance: NA; CDR3nt: TGTGCCAGCCAGCTTGGGTACGAGCAGTACTTC; CDR3aa: CASQLGYEQYF
v_gene: TRBV10-3; j_gene: TRBJ2-7; d_gene: NA; abundance: few; CDR3nt: TGTGCCATCAGTGGGCAGGGATCCTACGAGCAGTACTTC; CDR3aa: CAISGQGSYEQYF
v_gene: TRBV15; j_gene: TRBJ2-7; d_gene: NA; abundance: few; CDR3nt: TGTGCCACCAGCAGAGACCAAAGCTCCTACGAGCAGTACTTC; CDR3aa: CATSRDQSSYEQYF
v_gene: TRBV28; j_gene: TRBJ2-1; d_gene: TRBD2; abundance: NA; CDR3nt: TGTGCCAGCAGTCTAGCGGGAGATCTCTACAATGAGCAGTTCTTC; CDR3aa: CASSLAGDLYNEQFF
v_gene: TRBV10-3; j_gene: TRBJ1-1; d_gene: NA; abundance: NA; CDR3nt: TGTGCCATCACCGCGGTAGGGGCTCCGGCTGAAGCTTTCTTT; CDR3aa: CAITAVGAPAEAFF
v_gene: TRBV12-3/TRBV12-4; j_gene: TRBJ2-7; d_gene: TRBD1; abundance: few; CDR3nt: TGTGCCAGCAGTATAACGGGACAGGGAAACTACGAGCAGTACTTC; CDR3aa: CASSITGQGNYEQYF
v_gene: TRBV6-5; j_gene: TRBJ2-1; d_gene: TRBD2; abundance: few; CDR3nt: TGTGCCAGCAGTTACTCGGGGGGGGTCGACAATGAGCAGTTCTTC; CDR3aa: CASSYSGGVDNEQFF
v_gene: TRBV7-2; j_gene: TRBJ2-5; d_gene: TRBD2; abundance: once; CDR3nt: TGTGCCAGCAGCTTAGCTCGGTCTAGCGGGATTGAGACCCAGTACTTC; CDR3aa: CASSLARSSGIETQYF
v_gene: TRBV7-3; j_gene: TRBJ2-5; d_gene: TRBD2; abundance: NA; CDR3nt: TGTGCCAGCAGCTTACCAGCGGGGGGCCAAGAGACCCAGTACTTC; CDR3aa: CASSLPAGGQETQYF
v_gene: TRBV6-1; j_gene: TRBJ1-5; d_gene: NA; abundance: NA; CDR3nt: TGTGCCAGCGCTCACCGAAACAGGGAACGGCGCAATCAGCCCCAGCATTTT; CDR3aa: CASAHRNRERRNQPQHF
v_gene: TRBV18; j_gene: TRBJ2-5; d_gene: TRBD1; abundance: NA; CDR3nt: TGTGCCAGCTCACCCTCCGGGACAGCGCGAGCAGAACAGTACTTC; CDR3aa: CASSPSGTARAEQYF
v_gene: TRBV7-9; j_gene: TRBJ2-6; d_gene: TRBD2; abundance: NA; CDR3nt: TGTGCCAGCAGCCGGGGGGTCTCTGGGGCCAACGTCCTGACTTTC; CDR3aa: CASSRGVSGANVLTF
v_gene: TRBV4-1; j_gene: TRBJ2-1; d_gene: TRBD2; abundance: NA; CDR3nt: TGCGCCAGCAGCCAAAGTTATCTAGCGGGAGTTCTCAATGAGCAGTTCTTC; CDR3aa: CASSQSYLAGVLNEQFF
v_gene: TRBV20-1; j_gene: TRBJ1-5; d_gene: NA; abundance: few; CDR3nt: TGCAGTGCTAGGTGGGTGGGGATGGGCAATCAGCCCCAGCATTTT; CDR3aa: CSARWVGMGNQPQHF
v_gene: TRBV7-3; j_gene: TRBJ2-3; d_gene: TRBD2; abundance: NA; CDR3nt: TGTGCCAGCAGCAACCCTAGCGGGGGTTATGATACGCAGTATTTT; CDR3aa: CASSNPSGGYDTQYF
v_gene: TRBV5-1; j_gene: TRBJ2-5; d_gene: NA; abundance: NA; CDR3nt: TGCGCCAGCAGACGCTCACAGGGCGCCAGGGAGACCCAGTACTTC; CDR3aa: CASRRSQGARETQYF
v_gene: TRBV12-3/TRBV12-4; j_gene: TRBJ2-7; d_gene: TRBD2; abundance: NA; CDR3nt: TGTGCCAGCAGTCTCGCATTTGGGACTAGCGGATCCTACGAGCAGTACTTC; CDR3aa: CASSLAFGTSGSYEQYF
v_gene: TRBV10-3; j_gene: TRBJ2-7; d_gene: TRBD2; abundance: NA; CDR3nt: TGTGCCATCAGTGCCAGTACGGCAGGCACTCTAGCGGGACGTACCTACGAGCAGTACTTC; CDR3aa: CAISASTAGTLAGRTYEQYF
v_gene: TRBV4-2; j_gene: TRBJ2-2; d_gene: TRBD2; abundance: few; CDR3nt: TGTGCCAGCAGCCAAGAGGTCCAGCGGGGGGGCAGGGAGCTGTTTTTT; CDR3aa: CASSQEVQRGGRELFF
v_gene: TRBV28; j_gene: TRBJ2-1; d_gene: NA; abundance: NA; CDR3nt: TGTGCCAGCAGTTTATGGTCGGTTAGCTTGTACAATGAGCAGTTCTTC; CDR3aa: CASSLWSVSLYNEQFF
v_gene: TRBV10-3; j_gene: TRBJ2-5; d_gene: NA; abundance: few; CDR3nt: TGTGCCATCAGTGAGGGGGGGCAGCAAGAGACCCAGTACTTC; CDR3aa: CAISEGGQQETQYF
v_gene: TRBV7-9; j_gene: TRBJ2-1; d_gene: NA; abundance: NA; CDR3nt: TGTGCCAGCAGCTTCATGGCCGACAATGAGCAGTTCTTC; CDR3aa: CASSFMADNEQFF
v_gene: TRBV29-1; j_gene: TRBJ2-1; d_gene: NA; abundance: few; CDR3nt: TGCAGCTACGGACTCCCTCTAGGTGCCTACAATGAGCAGTTCTTC; CDR3aa: CSYGLPLGAYNEQFF
v_gene: TRBV4-2; j_gene: TRBJ1-4; d_gene: NA; abundance: NA; CDR3nt: TGTGCCAGCAGCCGTCAGAAAGGGGGGAGTAATGAAAAACTGTTTTTT; CDR3aa: CASSRQKGGSNEKLFF
v_gene: TRBV27; j_gene: TRBJ1-4; d_gene: NA; abundance: NA; CDR3nt: TGTGCCAGCAGTTTATTTTCCGTGGCGGAGGGCAATAATGAAAAACTGTTTTTT; CDR3aa: CASSLFSVAEGNNEKLFF
v_gene: TRBV6-6; j_gene: TRBJ2-1; d_gene: TRBD1; abundance: NA; CDR3nt: TGTGCCAGCAGTGTCAGGGGGCCCTCGTTTGAGCAGTTCTTC; CDR3aa: CASSVRGPSFEQFF
v_gene: TRBV14; j_gene: TRBJ1-5; d_gene: NA; abundance: few; CDR3nt: TGTGCCAGCAGCCATCAGGGTGGCCAGCCCCAGCATTTT; CDR3aa: CASSHQGGQPQHF
v_gene: TRBV12-3/TRBV12-4; j_gene: TRBJ1-2; d_gene: TRBD1; abundance: NA; CDR3nt: TGTGCCAGCAGTTTATTGACAGGGGTGGATGGCTACACCTTC; CDR3aa: CASSLLTGVDGYTF
v_gene: TRBV11-2; j_gene: TRBJ1-2; d_gene: NA; abundance: NA; CDR3nt: TGTGCCAGCAGCTTCGCCCCCAGTGATGGCTACACCTTC; CDR3aa: CASSFAPSDGYTF
v_gene: TRBV20-1; j_gene: TRBJ2-7; d_gene: TRBD2; abundance: NA; CDR3nt: TGCAGTGCTAGAGATTCAACCGGGGGGAGCGTGGAGCAGTACTTC; CDR3aa: CSARDSTGGSVEQYF
v_gene: TRBV11-2; j_gene: TRBJ1-2; d_gene: NA; abundance: NA; CDR3nt: TGTGCCAGCAGCTCTTATCCCACAAGGCCCCTAGGGTATGGCTACACCTTC; CDR3aa: CASSSYPTRPLGYGYTF
v_gene: TRBV2; j_gene: TRBJ2-5; d_gene: NA; abundance: NA; CDR3nt: TGTGCCACCAGTGAAAGATGGGACGTTGGGGAGACCCAGTACTTC; CDR3aa: CATSERWDVGETQYF
v_gene: TRBV5-5; j_gene: TRBJ2-7; d_gene: NA; abundance: NA; CDR3nt: TGTGCCAGCAGCGTATCCCGCGGGACAGTTAACTACGAGCAGTACTTC; CDR3aa: CASSVSRGTVNYEQYF
v_gene: TRBV20-1; j_gene: TRBJ2-1; d_gene: TRBD2; abundance: NA; CDR3nt: TGCAGTGCCAACGGACTAGCGGGATACAATGAGCAGTTCTTC; CDR3aa: CSANGLAGYNEQFF
v_gene: TRBV4-1; j_gene: TRBJ1-3; d_gene: NA; abundance: NA; CDR3nt: TGCGCCAGCAGCCAAGTTCGGGCAGGCAATTCTGGAAACACCATATATTTT; CDR3aa: CASSQVRAGNSGNTIYF
v_gene: TRBV20-1; j_gene: TRBJ1-6; d_gene: NA; abundance: NA; CDR3nt: TGCAGGGCGAGAGATTCACCCCTCCACTTT; CDR3aa: CRARDSPLHF
v_gene: TRBV20-1; j_gene: TRBJ2-4; d_gene: TRBD2; abundance: NA; CDR3nt: TGCAGTGCTAGAGCTCTTAGCGGGGGGTTACCCAAAAACATTCAGTACTTC; CDR3aa: CSARALSGGLPKNIQYF
v_gene: TRBV27; j_gene: TRBJ2-5; d_gene: NA; abundance: few; CDR3nt: TGTGCCAGCAGTTTATCGAACCCTTGGGAGCAGTACTTC; CDR3aa: CASSLSNPWEQYF
v_gene: TRBV6-6; j_gene: TRBJ1-6; d_gene: NA; abundance: NA; CDR3nt: TGTGCCAGCAGTAGGACACCGAATTCACCCCTCCACTTT; CDR3aa: CASSRTPNSPLHF
v_gene: TRBV6-5; j_gene: TRBJ2-1; d_gene: NA; abundance: NA; CDR3nt: TGTGCCAGCACGCCAGGCACCTCGATTCGACGGGAGCAGTTCTTC; CDR3aa: CASTPGTSIRREQFF